A single TCR beta chain is shown here with its context. Its antigen is currently unknown. TCRdb reprocessed the reads via MiXCR and lists one record per CDR3 protein. The top ten hold about 20% of the sample, which has approximately 200,000 distinct CDR3 sequences, 22% seen once. These data belong to a study of T cell repertoires in cytomegalovirus infection. Study as a whole: Evidence of both CMV infection and a matching HLA type came from public TCR beta signatures. The study, taken as a whole, reports: Based on cumulative public TCR beta family frequency, carriers of CMV plus the relevant HLA were identified.

The V segment lost 4 bases and the J segment 7 bases; nucleotides outside the gene matches: 8. The CDR3 is 14 amino acids. Germline V gene sequence: CDR1 SGDLS, CDR2 YYNGEE. The gene calls are TRBV9 and TRBJ2-4, with 7 nucleotides matching TRBD2. Sequenced input: CD8+ T cells from PBMCs. The TCR was taken from a human donor in good health (CMV status not recorded). Some clones in this sample may be carry-over from other donors' samples. The CDR3 DNA reads TGTGCCAGCAGCCCGCCCGGGGGGTTGAACATTCAGTACTTC. It specifies CASSPPGGLNIQYF.